This T cell receptor (beta chain) was obtained from a study of identical twins. Study results and limitations: Cord blood beta clonotypes present at high abundance carried fewer insertions; no such pattern appeared in memory repertoires. Within monozygotic twins, out-of-frame TCR alpha sharing was underestimated by the models.

TCRdb analysed the 5' RACE reads with MiXCR anew, one entry per CDR3 protein. The top ten clones hold around 0.98% of a sample with hundreds of thousands of distinct CDR3 sequences, over 8.5% of them seen once. Germline V lookup: CDR1 MDHEN, CDR2 SYDVKM. V shed 2 bases and J shed 0 bases, with 11 bases lying between them. The CDR3 loop spans 17 amino acids. This clonotype was counted a few times. Its antigen is as yet unknown. These data also featured in a second study, about yellow fever vaccine responses in identical twins.

The chain has TRBV28 and TRBJ2-6; D remains ambiguous. The sequenced material came from PBMCs. This TCR was sampled from a woman aged 18-29 years in good health. Written as DNA, the CDR3 is TGTGCCAGCAGTTTAAGGGCCAGTCTCTCTGGGGCCAACGTCCTGACTTTC. It specifies CASSLRASLSGANVLTF.